The 8 T cell receptor beta chains in this list originate from one sample, sequenced in a study of blood T cell repertoires in COVID-19. Libraries were prepared by immunoSEQ multiplex PCR; TCRdb keeps only in-frame clonotypes and omits some of them. The top ten hold over 1.1% of the sample, which has about 250,000 clones, 85% to 90% seen once. The source material was peripheral blood. The origin of the receptors is an elderly man with acute or convalescent COVID-19.

V gene TRBV5-1 combines with J gene TRBJ2-2; 7 bases line up with TRBD1. The junction had 6 bases not matched to a gene; V was cut back by 4 bases and J by 6 bases. Germline assignment: CDR1 SGHRS and CDR2 YFSETQ. There are 14 residues in the CDR3. CDR3 region: CASSPNTGAGELFF. DNA of the CDR3: TGCGCCAGCAGCCCTAATACAGGGGCCGGGGAGCTGTTTTTT.

This clone was picked up a small number of times. The rearrangement joins TRBV14 to TRBJ2-1; 7 positions agree with TRBD2. The CDR3 sequence is 16 residues long. The V gene's germline CDR1 is SGHDN and CDR2 FVKESK. Germline trimming cut 1 base from V and 5 bases from J; bases unmatched to any gene: 8. The CDR3: CASSQAGQRGNNEQFF. In nucleotides, the CDR3 is TGTGCCAGCAGCCAAGCAGGCCAGCGGGGAAACAATGAGCAGTTCTTC.

The CDR3 spells CASSQDRDYGYTF. The CDR3 bases are TGTGCCAGCAGCCAAGACAGGGACTATGGCTACACCTTC. V gene TRBV3-1 (or the pseudogene TRBV3-2) combines with J gene TRBJ1-2; D is possibly TRBD1 (5 bases). The CDR3 spans 13 residues. V was pared by 0 bases and J by 3 bases, with 5 bases between. Germline V gene data show CDR1 as LGHDT and CDR2 as YNNKEL (reference sequence).

The chain recombines TRBV6-4 with TRBJ2-1; 12 bases fit TRBD2. V gave up 0 bases and J gave up 2 bases; unmatched junction bases: 8. The CDR3 spans 19 residues. Looked up from germline, CDR1 is MRHNA and CDR2 is SNTAGT. The DNA for the CDR3 is TGTGCCAGCAGTGACTCGACTGGGACTAGCGGGCGTACCTACAATGAGCAGTTCTTC. This sequence encodes CASSDSTGTSGRTYNEQFF.

The chain has TRBV25-1 and TRBJ2-4; D perhaps matches TRBD1 (6 bases). V lost 3 bases and J lost 3, with 18 bases in between. The CDR3 is 17 amino acids. Germline V gene lookup returns CDR1 MGHDK and CDR2 SYGVNS. Here the CDR3 DNA reads TGTGCCAGCAGTGATTCGGACAGCCCGAGAGTCAAAAACATTCAGTACTTC. Residues: CASSDSDSPRVKNIQYF.

V usage is TRBV5-1 and J usage is TRBJ2-7; 11 bases agree with TRBD2. Unmatched junction bases numbered 6, after V lost 3 bases and J lost 4 bases. CDR3 length: 15 residues. CDR1 is SGHRS and CDR2 is YFSETQ in the germline V gene. The CDR3 region is CASSWSSGGKYEQYF. The CDR3 nucleotides read TGCGCCAGCAGCTGGTCTAGCGGGGGGAAATACGAGCAGTACTTC.

This sequence joins TRBV18 and TRBJ2-5; D gene uncertain. There are 13 residues in the CDR3. Trimming left V 6 bases short and J 1 base short, with 9 bases between. From germline, CDR1 is KGHSH and CDR2 LQKENI. The CDR3 is CASSSQVQETQYF. The CDR3 DNA sequence: TGTGCCAGCTCCTCGCAGGTCCAAGAGACCCAGTACTTC.

V is TRBV9 and J is TRBJ1-1; perhaps TRBD1 as D (6 bases). The V end lost 0 bases, the J end lost 1 base, and 13 bases lay between the germline ends. Germline loops: CDR1 SGDLS, CDR2 YYNGEE. CDR3 length equals 16 residues. The CDR3 region has the DNA TGTGCCAGCAGCGTAGGGAGGACAGACTCGAACACTGAAGCTTTCTTT. Its translation: CASSVGRTDSNTEAFF.